This TCR beta chain was profiled in a study of response to subunit inactivated influenza vaccine. From the RT-PCR reads, TCRdb called clonotypes with MiXCR, one entry per CDR3 protein. The sample contains roughly 620,000 distinct CDR3 sequences, 10% to 12% of which appear only once. This clonotype turned up a few times. The CDR3 is made up of 15 amino acids. J lost 3 bases, V lost 5 bases, and 5 bases had no gene match. CDR1 is SGHVS, CDR2 FQNEAQ, per germline. The data also belong to a second study, concerning T cells expressing NK-cell markers. As that study records: It was by 5'RACE template switching with UMIs that TCR beta cDNA was made. Sorted CD3+CD56+NKG2C+, CD3+CD56+NKG2C- and CD3+CD56-NKG2C+ T-cell subsets were beta-chain profiled. HCMV seropositivity marked seven of the eight sequenced donors; one was seronegative.

This chain uses TRBV7-8 with TRBJ1-5, with 9 bases aligning to TRBD1. The receptor was isolated from a man between 45 and 60 years old who received an inactivated influenza vaccine. Sequencing was performed on PBMCs from blood, taken on the day of vaccination. CDR3 nucleotide sequence: TGTGCCAGCAGCAGGGGACAGGGCCCCAATCAGCCCCAGCATTTT. Protein product: CASSRGQGPNQPQHF.